The source of this TCR beta chain is a study of blood T cell repertoires in COVID-19. Turning to the study itself: The samples span acute and convalescent COVID-19 from the United States, Italy and Spain. The cDNA or gDNA used as material had been derived from T cells, B-cell-depleted T cells, or PBMCs.

From germline, CDR1 is LNHDA and CDR2 SQIVND (reference sequence). The V end was cut by 3 bases, the J end by 8 bases, with 20 bases between. The CDR3 is 16 residues long. Before they entered the study, exposed participants had met a COVID-19 case within 2 weeks. Repertoires were generated with immunoSEQ multiplex PCR, while TCRdb's copy carries only in-frame clones and drops some. The data hold some 190,000 clones, with over 80% observed a single time. V gene TRBV19 combines with J gene TRBJ1-5; D call uncertain. The source material was PBMCs or T cells enriched from blood (not recorded which). This sequence originates from a woman in her 30s who had been exposed to COVID-19. As DNA, the CDR3 is TGTGCCAGTAGTATTGAGGGCAGGCTTTTGATTGAGCCCCAGCATTTT. It specifies CASSIEGRLLIEPQHF.